These 24 T cell receptor beta chains were sequenced from one sample in a study of blood T cell repertoires in COVID-19. This table comes from immunoSEQ multiplex PCR, and its TCRdb copy is limited to in-frame clones, with some not included. This sample has about 320,000 clones, with 75% to 90% found just once. Sequenced: PBMCs or T cells enriched from blood (not recorded which). The receptor set was obtained from a woman aged 25-40 years who had been exposed to COVID-19.

This chain links TRBV21-1 with TRBJ2-7; the table's D call, TRBD2, was not checked against the DNA. TRBV21-1 is deemed a pseudogene. The CDR3 totals 18 residues. This CDR3 is CASSKAPGRAASMREQYF. The CDR3 region has the DNA TGTGCCAGCAGCAAAGCGCCGGGGAGGGCAGCCTCTATGCGCGAGCAGTACTTC.

This clone was recorded a few times. The chain links TRBV3-1 (or the pseudogene TRBV3-2) to TRBJ1-2; TRBD1 is a possible D gene (5 bases). The CDR3 loop spans 13 amino acids. Germline V gives CDR1 LGHDT, CDR2 YNNKEL (reference sequence). The V and J ends lost 4 bases and 8 bases respectively, with 14 bases between them. The CDR3 is CASSRSGVDGYTF. The CDR3 nucleotides are TGTGCCAGCAGCCGATCGGGGGTCGACGGCTACACCTTC.

This chain joins TRBV3-1 (or the pseudogene TRBV3-2) and TRBJ2-1; 8 nucleotides agree with TRBD2. The CDR3 loop spans 13 amino acids. CDR1 and CDR2 from the germline V gene are LGHDT and YNNKEL (reference sequence). The J segment lost 7 bases and the V segment lost 6 bases, leaving 5 bases of the junction unmatched. CDR3 region: CASRPSGGNEQFF. The CDR3 coding sequence is TGTGCCAGCAGACCGAGCGGGGGTAATGAGCAGTTCTTC.

This clone was found a few times. V and J are TRBV10-1 and TRBJ2-2; the D gene is possibly TRBD2 (5 bases). The CDR3 extends over 13 amino acids. Deletions cut 8 bases from V and 0 bases from J, with 7 bases between. Germline values: CDR1 WNHNN, CDR2 SYGVQD (reference sequence). CDR3 coding DNA: TGCGCCAGCGAGGACTCGAACACCGGGGAGCTGTTTTTT. Translating it yields CASEDSNTGELFF.

The DNA for the CDR3 is TGCGCCAGCAGTGAGTTGGGACAGGGGGCGAGCTCGGGGGAGCAGTACTTC. It yields the protein CASSELGQGASSGEQYF. The V gene is TRBV10-1, the J gene TRBJ2-7; TRBD1 aligns across 12 bases. Germline V CDR1 and CDR2: WNHNN, SYGVQD (reference sequence). The CDR3 sequence is 17 residues long. V was pared by 1 base and J by 7 bases, with 11 bases of the junction left unmatched.

The chain has TRBV28 and TRBJ1-2, with 7 bases identical to TRBD1. From germline, CDR1 is MDHEN and CDR2 SYDVKM. The CDR3 is made up of 13 amino acids. Unmatched junction bases numbered 2, after V lost 5 bases and J lost 2 bases. In nucleotides, the CDR3 is TGTGCCAGCAGTCAGGACAGGAACTATGGCTACACCTTC. Its protein is CASSQDRNYGYTF.

The V and J genes are TRBV11-3 and TRBJ2-5; 16 bases are shared with TRBD2. Germline CDR1 reads SGHNT; CDR2 reads YENEEA. Trimming removed 5 bases from V and 3 bases from J; junction bases left unmatched: 9. This CDR3 has 18 amino acids. CDR3: CASSEGLAGGPFEETQYF. CDR3 nucleotide sequence: TGTGCCAGCAGCGAGGGACTAGCGGGGGGGCCTTTTGAAGAGACCCAGTACTTC.

The V gene is TRBV30, the J gene TRBJ1-6, with TRBD1 matching over 9 bases. The CDR3 loop spans 15 amino acids. Germline values: CDR1 GTSNPN, CDR2 SVGIG (reference sequence). V was clipped by 2 bases and J by 7 bases; unmatched bases: 6. For the CDR3, the DNA is TGTGCCTGGAGTACTGGGACAGGGAAAAATTCACCCCTCCACTTT. The encoded protein is CAWSTGTGKNSPLHF.

This clone was seen a few times. The chain combines TRBV6-2 or TRBV6-3 with TRBJ1-1; 9 bases are shared with TRBD1. V gave up 2 bases and J gave up 0 bases; unmatched junction bases: 4. This CDR3 region has 16 residues. Per germline, CDR1 MNHEY and CDR2 SVGEGT. The CDR3 nucleotides are TGTGCCAGCAGTTACGGCGGGACAGGGATGAACACTGAAGCTTTCTTT. It codes for CASSYGGTGMNTEAFF.

The count of this clone is one. The gene calls are TRBV21-1 and TRBJ1-1; the table's D gene call, TRBD1, was not cross checked with the DNA. TRBV21-1 is a known pseudogene. The CDR3 covers 15 residues. DNA of the CDR3: TGTGCCAGCAGCCCCCACAGCCGGTGGAACACTGAAGCTTTCTTT. The encoded protein is CASSPHSRWNTEAFF.

The chain recombines TRBV11-2 with TRBJ1-2; 8 bases agree with TRBD1. Germline V gene lookup returns CDR1 SGHAT and CDR2 FQNNGV. This CDR3 is 18 amino acids long. V gave up 5 bases and J gave up 6 bases; unmatched junction bases: 20. CDR3 sequence reads: CASSPTLAGGESYDGYTF. CDR3 in DNA: TGTGCCAGCAGCCCTACTTTGGCAGGGGGCGAGAGTTATGATGGCTACACCTTC.

On this clone: The junction departs from germline at one end; a sequencing error may be responsible. This chain connects TRBV7-9 to TRBJ2-7, with a tentative D call TRBD2 (6 bases). Looked up from germline, CDR1 is SEHNR and CDR2 is FQNEAQ (reference sequence). CDR3 length: 13 residues. CDR3 loop: CASSLGEAGGQWF. For the CDR3, the DNA is TGTGCCAGCAGCTTAGGAGAAGCGGGCGGGCAGTGGTTC.

V gene TRBV24-1 combines with J gene TRBJ2-3, with 8 bases identical to TRBD2. With V trimmed by 8 bases and J by 2 bases, 5 bases remained unmatched. Germline values: CDR1 KGHDR, CDR2 SFDVKD. The CDR3 totals 14 residues. CDR3 nucleotides: TGTGCCACCACTGCGGGAGGTCCCACAGATACGCAGTATTTT. Translated, it gives CATTAGGPTDTQYF.

A single count supports this clone. The rearrangement links TRBV5-1 to TRBJ1-2, with D possibly TRBD1 on 5 matching bases. The CDR3 is made up of 15 amino acids. The germline V and J ends were trimmed by 0 bases and 0 bases, with 9 bases remaining between them. Germline lookup yields CDR1 SGHRS and CDR2 YFSETQ. Here the CDR3 DNA reads TGCGCCAGCAGCTTGGCGCAGGGAACTAACTATGGCTACACCTTC. Encoded protein: CASSLAQGTNYGYTF.

This clone was seen a few times. The chain combines TRBV10-1 with TRBJ2-2, with 7 bases identical to TRBD1. Germline V gene lookup returns CDR1 WNHNN and CDR2 SYGVQD (reference sequence). The ends lost 2 bases at V and 4 bases at J; junction bases unmatched: 1. This CDR3 comprises 14 residues. CDR3 nucleotides: TGCGCCAGCAGTGAGAGGACAGGCACCGGGGAGCTGTTTTTT. Protein product: CASSERTGTGELFF.

The chain recombines TRBV7-9 with TRBJ2-1; weak D call: TRBD2 (6 bases). The germline CDR1 and CDR2 sequences are SEHNR and FQNEAQ (reference sequence). CDR3 length: 18 amino acids. V lost 0 bases and J 6 bases, leaving 21 bases between the germline ends. Here the CDR3 reads CASSLAPTSTQSSNEQFF. The CDR3 nucleotides are TGTGCCAGCAGCTTAGCGCCTACTAGCACGCAATCAAGCAATGAGCAGTTCTTC.

With regard to this clone: Other DNA sequences in the sample encode the same CDR3. CDR3 region: CASSLPSNTEAFF. CDR3 in DNA: TGTGCCAGCAGCTTGCCCTCGAACACTGAAGCTTTCTTT. The chain uses TRBV5-6 and TRBJ1-1, with unresolved D. Germline values: CDR1 SGHDT, CDR2 YYEEEE. V lost 1 base and J lost 1, with 5 bases in between. This CDR3 is built from 13 residues.

This clone was seen only a few times. The same CDR3 is also encoded by other DNA sequences in this sample. V is TRBV27 and J is TRBJ2-7; D possibly corresponds to TRBD2 (5 bases). Germline V gene sequence: CDR1 MNHEY, CDR2 SMNVEV (reference sequence). Trimming shortened V by 4 bases and J by 2 bases, and 12 bases separated the two germline ends. The length of the CDR3 is 14 residues. The CDR3 spells CASSYGGPTYEQYF. The CDR3 bases are TGTGCCAGCAGTTATGGCGGGCCTACCTACGAGCAGTACTTC.

This sequence joins TRBV28 and TRBJ2-5; D may be TRBD2 (5 bases). Trimming took off 7 bases at V and 7 bases at J, with 22 bases between the two ends. The CDR3 runs to 15 residues. Looked up from germline, CDR1 is MDHEN and CDR2 is SYDVKM. The CDR3 here is CASIALGRQTGTQYF. The CDR3 nucleotides read TGTGCCAGCATTGCACTAGGACGGCAAACGGGGACCCAGTACTTC. Supplemented by reference TRBV28 and TRBJ2-5, the full variable domain reads DVKVTQSSRYLVKRTGEKVFLECVQDMDHENMFWYRQDPGLGLRLIYFSYDVKMKEKGDIPEGYSVSREKKERFSLILESASTNQTSMYLCASIALGRQTGTQYFGPGTRLLVL.

V is TRBV10-3 and J is TRBJ1-2, with a possible D match to TRBD1 (6 bases). The V gene's germline CDR1 is ENHRY and CDR2 SYGVKD. This CDR3 has 16 amino acids. Trimming pared 2 bases from V and 6 bases from J, leaving 19 bases between. CDR3 nucleotides: TGTGCCATCAGTGAGACCCCCGGGACACCTAAGAATGGCTACACCTTC. Translation gives CAISETPGTPKNGYTF.

This clone has only a few counts. The genes are TRBV5-4 and TRBJ1-1; 10 positions agree with TRBD1. Trimming cost V 2 bases and J 4 bases; bases outside gene matches: 5. This CDR3 has 15 residues. Germline V gene lookup returns CDR1 SGHNT and CDR2 YYREEE (reference sequence). In nucleotides, the CDR3 is TGTGCCAGCAGCTTCGGGACAGGGGCTAGCACTGAAGCTTTCTTT. Its translation is CASSFGTGASTEAFF.

This clone was counted once. The chain joins TRBV30 to TRBJ1-4; TRBD1 matches 10 bases. V was pared by 2 bases and J by 8 bases, with 5 bases of the junction left unmatched. This CDR3 has 14 amino acids. Germline CDR1 is GTSNPN and CDR2 is SVGIG (reference sequence). CDR3 nucleotides: TGTGCCTGGAGTCTCGACAGGGGGCAAGAAAAACTGTTTTTT. It is translated as CAWSLDRGQEKLFF. Supplemented by reference TRBV30 and TRBJ1-4, the full variable domain reads SQTIHQWPATLVQPVGSPLSLECTVEGTSNPNLYWYRQAAGRGLQLLFYSVGIGQISSEVPQNLSASRPQDRQFILSSKKLLLSDSGFYLCAWSLDRGQEKLFFGSGTQLSVL.

The chain couples TRBV30 to TRBJ1-5; tentative D call: TRBD1 (6 bases). Germline values: CDR1 GTSNPN, CDR2 SVGIG (reference sequence). Trimming took off 2 bases at V and 3 bases at J, with 11 bases between the two ends. This CDR3 region has 14 residues. The CDR3 sequence: CAWSRGTLNQPQHF. The CDR3 DNA sequence: TGTGCCTGGAGTAGGGGGACACTCAATCAGCCCCAGCATTTT.

V and J are TRBV7-8 and TRBJ2-7; TRBD1 agrees at 9 bases. Losses at the gene ends were 3 bases for V and 4 bases for J; bases not matched to a gene: 7. CDR3 length equals 15 residues. Germline V CDR1 and CDR2: SGHVS, FQNEAQ. The CDR3: CASSLGRTGAYEQYF. Written as DNA, the CDR3 is TGTGCCAGCAGCTTGGGAAGGACAGGGGCTTACGAGCAGTACTTC.